One and the same sample provided the 32 T cell receptor beta chains below, sequenced in a study of blood T cell repertoires in COVID-19. TCRdb keeps only in-frame clones here, not all; method: immunoSEQ multiplex PCR. The sample has some 250,000 clones; roughly 83% are singletons. The sequencing sample was made of peripheral blood. These receptors came from an older man with acute or convalescent COVID-19.

This clone showed up just a few times. Within the sample, other DNA sequences also encode this same CDR3. The chain links TRBV15 to TRBJ1-1; D unclear. The length of the CDR3 is 13 residues. Trimming removed 1 base from V and 0 bases from J, with 3 bases in between. Germline V lookup: CDR1 LNHNV, CDR2 YYDKDF (reference sequence). For the CDR3, the DNA is TGTGCCACCAGCAGAGTCGTGAACACTGAAGCTTTCTTT. Translating it yields CATSRVVNTEAFF. Looking up the rest from reference TRBV15 and TRBJ1-1 gives the full variable domain: DAMVIQNPRYQVTQFGKPVTLSCSQTLNHNVMYWYQQKSSQAPKLLFHYYDKDFNNEADTPDNFQSRRPNTSFCFLDIRSPGLGDTAMYLCATSRVVNTEAFFGQGTRLTVV.

CDR3 in amino acids: CASSQIDRSVRNTIYF. The CDR3 nucleotides are TGCGCCAGCAGCCAGATCGACAGGTCGGTGAGGAACACCATATATTTT. This chain links TRBV4-1 with TRBJ1-3, with D perhaps TRBD1 (6 bases). Germline V CDR1 and CDR2: MGHRA, YSYEKL. CDR3 size: 16 residues. The ends were cut back, 3 bases at V and 7 bases at J, with 19 bases in the middle.

J is TRBJ2-5 and V is TRBV10-2; the D is unclear. Germline V gene lookup returns CDR1 WSHSY and CDR2 SAAADI. The CDR3 extends over 13 amino acids. V was clipped by 6 bases and J by 5 bases, with 13 bases between them. CDR3 sequence: CASSRSPEETQYF. CDR3 DNA sequence: TGCGCCAGCAGCAGGTCGCCCGAGGAGACCCAGTACTTC.

The V and J genes are TRBV28 and TRBJ1-1, with D maybe TRBD1 (5 bases). V was pared by 2 bases and J by 5 bases, with 12 bases between. The CDR3 contains 14 residues. Per germline, CDR1 MDHEN and CDR2 SYDVKM. CDR3 protein: CASSLSLGGTEAFF. The CDR3 bases are TGTGCCAGCAGTTTAAGTCTCGGGGGGACTGAAGCTTTCTTT. Supplemented by reference TRBV28 and TRBJ1-1, the full variable domain reads DVKVTQSSRYLVKRTGEKVFLECVQDMDHENMFWYRQDPGLGLRLIYFSYDVKMKEKGDIPEGYSVSREKKERFSLILESASTNQTSMYLCASSLSLGGTEAFFGQGTRLTVV.

This rearrangement joins TRBV15 to TRBJ2-5, with 8 nucleotides matching TRBD2. Germline trimming cut 4 bases from V and 4 bases from J; bases unmatched to any gene: 5. This CDR3 is built from 14 residues. Germline lookup yields CDR1 LNHNV and CDR2 YYDKDF (reference sequence). For the CDR3, the DNA is TGTGCCACCAGCACCGGGGGGGGCGGAGAGACCCAGTACTTC. Amino acids: CATSTGGGGETQYF.

The chain has TRBV28 and TRBJ1-5; TRBD1 matches 7 bases. Trimming took 5 bases from V and 4 from J; bases not matched to a gene: 11. This CDR3 region has 16 residues. The germline V gene encodes CDR1 MDHEN and CDR2 SYDVKM. In DNA, the CDR3 is TGTGCCAGCAGTACAACCCGGGACAGCGCGAATCAGCCCCAGCATTTT. It yields the protein CASSTTRDSANQPQHF.

Comment on this clone: In the same sample, other DNA sequences code for this CDR3. The rearrangement joins TRBV7-3 to TRBJ2-2; D uncertain. The CDR3 is made up of 14 amino acids. The V gene's germline CDR1 is SGHTA and CDR2 FQGTGA. Trimming left V 4 bases short and J 1 base short, with 7 bases between. CDR3 amino acids: CASSSGLNTGELFF. As DNA, the CDR3 is TGTGCCAGCAGCTCAGGCTTGAACACCGGGGAGCTGTTTTTT.

The chain joins TRBV6-2 or TRBV6-3 to TRBJ2-7; no reliable D call. The length of the CDR3 is 17 residues. Deletions cut 0 bases from V and 0 bases from J, with 15 bases between. Germline CDR1 and CDR2: MNHEY and SVGEGT. In nucleotides, the CDR3 is TGTGCCAGCAGTTACTCGTTATCCGGGTCAAGCTCCTACGAGCAGTACTTC. The encoded protein is CASSYSLSGSSSYEQYF.

This clone was seen only once. The chain employs TRBV20-1 and TRBJ2-1; 8 bases are shared with TRBD2. The CDR3 spans 14 residues. The J segment lost 7 bases and the V segment lost 3 bases, leaving 8 bases of the junction unmatched. Germline CDR1 is DFQATT and CDR2 is SNEGSKA (reference sequence). CDR3 loop: CSASARGGPNEQFF. As DNA, the CDR3 is TGCAGTGCTAGTGCCCGGGGGGGGCCGAATGAGCAGTTCTTC.

This clone has only a few counts. J is TRBJ2-1 and V is TRBV9; 7 nucleotides match TRBD2. This CDR3 is 15 amino acids long. The V gene's germline CDR1 is SGDLS and CDR2 YYNGEE. J gave up 3 bases and V 0 bases, and 3 bases lay outside the gene matches. CDR3 DNA sequence: TGTGCCAGCAGCGTAGGGCGGGGGAACTACAATGAGCAGTTCTTC. Amino acids: CASSVGRGNYNEQFF.

This chain links TRBV6-5 with TRBJ2-7; D uncertain. Between the trimmed V and J ends, which lost 10 bases and 9 bases, there was a span of 19 bases. Germline V lookup: CDR1 MNHEY, CDR2 SVGAGI. The CDR3 is 12 amino acids. The CDR3 coding sequence is TGTGCCACCTCCGACTCGAATCTTGGGCAGTACTTC. It codes for CATSDSNLGQYF.

The chain has TRBV12-3 or TRBV12-4 and TRBJ2-7, with no clear D. Trimming took off 7 bases at V and 0 bases at J, with 10 bases between the two ends. This CDR3 has 13 residues. This CDR3 reads CASKSSSSYEQYF. DNA for the CDR3: TGTGCCAGCAAATCCTCCAGCTCCTACGAGCAGTACTTC.

This chain uses TRBV29-1 with TRBJ2-5, with D hard to call. In germline, CDR1 is SQVTM, CDR2 ANQGSEA. V lost 7 bases, J lost 2 bases, and 17 bases lay in between. The CDR3 extends over 14 amino acids. CDR3 sequence (DNA): TGCAGCGCCGCCAACCCCGTGGAGCAAGAGACCCAGTACTTC. As protein: CSAANPVEQETQYF.

The chain is built from TRBV7-5 and TRBJ1-5; the DNA was not compared with TRBD1, the D call given in the table. TRBV7-5 is a known pseudogene. The CDR3 covers 15 residues. CDR3 residues: CARSEPGYSNQPQHF. DNA for the CDR3: TGTGCCAGAAGCGAACCAGGTTATAGCAATCAGCCCCAGCATTTT.

The chain carries TRBV7-9 and TRBJ2-2; maybe TRBD1 (6 bases). Germline V gene sequence: CDR1 SEHNR, CDR2 FQNEAQ (reference sequence). Trimming took off 5 bases at V and 6 bases at J, with 16 bases between the two ends. The CDR3 is 15 amino acids. The CDR3 region is CASSPQTGLAGELFF. CDR3 DNA sequence: TGTGCCAGCAGCCCCCAGACAGGCCTGGCCGGGGAGCTGTTTTTT.

Worth noting for this clone: Other nucleotide sequences from this sample produce the same CDR3. The gene calls are TRBV5-1 and TRBJ1-5; TRBD1 matches 7 bases. This CDR3 has 13 residues. The trim removed 3 bases at V and 6 bases at J, leaving 3 bases unmatched. CDR1 SGHRS and CDR2 YFSETQ come from the germline V gene. The CDR3 sequence: CASSSRQGQPQHF. The CDR3 nucleotides are TGCGCCAGCAGCTCACGACAGGGTCAGCCCCAGCATTTT.

V is TRBV2 and J is TRBJ1-1; TRBD1 is a possible D gene (5 bases). V shed 5 bases and J shed 1 base, with 11 bases lying between them. CDR3 length: 14 amino acids. Germline assignment: CDR1 SNHLY and CDR2 FYNNEI. The DNA for the CDR3 is TGTGCCAGCAGTCCGGGACTTACGAACACTGAAGCTTTCTTT. It is translated as CASSPGLTNTEAFF.

This clone was counted a single time. This chain links TRBV9 with TRBJ2-1, with 7 bases matching TRBD2. The CDR3 consists of 15 residues. V lost 1 base to trimming and J lost 9 bases; unmatched junction nucleotides: 10. In germline, CDR1 is SGDLS, CDR2 YYNGEE. The CDR3 sequence is CASSVSQGGRIEQFF. The CDR3 nucleotides are TGTGCCAGCAGCGTATCCCAGGGAGGGCGAATTGAGCAGTTCTTC.

This clone has just one count. The genes are TRBV19 and TRBJ1-5; D may be TRBD1 (5 bases). The V gene's germline CDR1 is LNHDA and CDR2 SQIVND (reference sequence). The CDR3 totals 17 residues. Between the trimmed V and J ends, which lost 2 bases and 5 bases, there was a span of 19 bases. CDR3 loop: CASSIKGWESPYQPQHF. The CDR3 DNA reads TGTGCCAGTAGTATAAAGGGGTGGGAATCCCCTTATCAGCCCCAGCATTTT.

This chain uses TRBV7-2 with TRBJ1-1; D not certain. Germline V gives CDR1 SGHTA, CDR2 FQGNSA. V shed 1 base and J shed 0 bases, with 6 bases lying between them. This CDR3 region has 14 residues. The CDR3 loop reads CASSLGALNTEAFF. The CDR3 DNA reads as TGTGCCAGCAGCTTAGGGGCCCTGAACACTGAAGCTTTCTTT.

Only one count was recorded for this clone. V usage is TRBV7-2 and J usage is TRBJ2-3; 9 bases fit TRBD2. With V trimmed by 2 bases and J by 6 bases, 9 bases remained unmatched. Germline V gives CDR1 SGHTA, CDR2 FQGNSA. The CDR3 is 16 amino acids. The CDR3 region is CASSLLPRGGPDTQYF. DNA of the CDR3: TGTGCCAGCAGCTTACTTCCGCGGGGGGGCCCGGATACGCAGTATTTT.

The chain links TRBV27 to TRBJ1-5, with TRBD1 matching over 9 bases. The CDR3 loop spans 18 amino acids. Germline assignment: CDR1 MNHEY and CDR2 SMNVEV (reference sequence). V lost 6 bases and J lost 3; bases outside the gene matches: 15. CDR3 in DNA: TGTGCCAGCAGCCGAACCCCCTCCGGGACAGGGTACAATCAGCCCCAGCATTTT. This gives the protein CASSRTPSGTGYNQPQHF.

The rearrangement links TRBV7-2 to TRBJ1-5; 7 nucleotides align to TRBD1. This CDR3 is 16 amino acids long. With 0 bases clipped from V and 6 bases from J, the junction kept 8 bases outside the gene matches. Per germline, CDR1 SGHTA and CDR2 FQGNSA. The CDR3 bases are TGTGCCAGCAGCTTAGCGCCCGAAGGGGGCCGTCAGCCCCAGCATTTT. Its translation is CASSLAPEGGRQPQHF.

This clone appeared once. The J gene is TRBJ2-1, the V gene TRBV9; 10 positions agree with TRBD1. CDR1 is SGDLS, CDR2 YYNGEE, per germline. Trimming took 0 bases from V and 4 from J; bases not matched to a gene: 10. The CDR3 loop spans 18 amino acids. DNA for the CDR3: TGTGCCAGCAGCGTAGGGGACAGGGGCGAACCGAAATACAATGAGCAGTTCTTC. Translated: CASSVGDRGEPKYNEQFF.

The rearrangement joins TRBV10-3 to TRBJ2-7; TRBD1 matches 7 bases. The germline V gene has CDR1 ENHRY and CDR2 SYGVKD. V dropped 0 bases and J dropped 4; count of bases not matched to a gene: 9. The CDR3 is 16 amino acids. The CDR3 bases are TGTGCCATCAGTGAGTCGGACAAGACAGGGTCTTACGAGCAGTACTTC. Protein product: CAISESDKTGSYEQYF.

This chain connects TRBV6-5 to TRBJ1-1; unclear D gene. This CDR3 has 14 amino acids. Deletions cut 10 bases from V and 0 bases from J, with 15 bases between. CDR1 and CDR2 (germline): MNHEY, SVGAGI. The CDR3 region is CAIREEGMNTEAFF. DNA of the CDR3: TGTGCCATCCGCGAGGAAGGCATGAACACTGAAGCTTTCTTT.

The chain uses TRBV6-5 and TRBJ2-1; D is unclear. The CDR3 contains 13 residues. The germline V gene encodes CDR1 MNHEY and CDR2 SVGAGI. V lost 4 bases, J lost 5 bases, and 9 bases lay in between. CDR3 loop: CASSSAQNNEQFF. The CDR3, as DNA: TGTGCCAGCAGTTCCGCCCAGAACAATGAGCAGTTCTTC.

The chain carries TRBV5-5 and TRBJ2-1; TRBD2 aligns across 14 bases. Germline values: CDR1 SGHKS, CDR2 YYEKEE (reference sequence). This CDR3 spans 15 amino acids. The V segment lost 4 bases and the J segment 7 bases; nucleotides outside the gene matches: 4. CDR3: CASSVTSGRGNEQFF. CDR3 in DNA: TGTGCCAGCAGCGTGACTAGCGGGAGGGGGAATGAGCAGTTCTTC. Together with reference TRBV5-5 and TRBJ2-1, the CDR3 gives the full variable domain: DAGVTQSPTHLIKTRGQQVTLRCSPISGHKSVSWYQQVLGQGPQFIFQYYEKEERGRGNFPDRFSARQFPNYSSELNVNALLLGDSALYLCASSVTSGRGNEQFFGPGTRLTVL.

The rearrangement joins TRBV6-5 to TRBJ1-1; D not certain. The germline V gene has CDR1 MNHEY and CDR2 SVGAGI. The CDR3 runs 16 residues. Trimming took 1 base from V and 0 from J, leaving 12 bases between them. CDR3 sequence: CASSYYRGGLNTEAFF. CDR3 sequence (DNA): TGTGCCAGCAGTTACTATCGGGGAGGGTTGAACACTGAAGCTTTCTTT.

The chain carries TRBV7-3 and TRBJ2-1; 8 bases map to TRBD2. CDR3 length: 18 amino acids. J was trimmed by 9 bases and V by 1 base; bases with no gene match: 17. Germline V lookup: CDR1 SGHTA, CDR2 FQGTGA. The DNA for the CDR3 is TGTGCCAGCAGCTTAAGTTGGCAGGGCGGCGGGCTAGCGGGTGAGCAGTTCTTC. Translated, it gives CASSLSWQGGGLAGEQFF. The variable domain in full, with the rest retrieved from reference TRBV7-3 and TRBJ2-1, is GAGVSQTPSNKVTEKGKYVELRCDPISGHTALYWYRQSLGQGPEFLIYFQGTGAADDSGLPNDRFFAVRPEGSVSTLKIQRTERGDSAVYLCASSLSWQGGGLAGEQFFGPGTRLTVL.

The chain has TRBV7-9 and TRBJ1-5, with D possibly being TRBD1 (5 bases). The length of the CDR3 is 15 residues. Trimming took 2 bases from V and 0 from J, leaving 8 bases between them. The V gene's germline CDR1 is SEHNR and CDR2 FQNEAQ (reference sequence). CDR3 nucleotide sequence: TGTGCCAGCAGCTTAATGGGGCTTAGCAATCAGCCCCAGCATTTT. It translates to CASSLMGLSNQPQHF.

The V and J genes are TRBV5-8 and TRBJ1-4, with TRBD1 identical over 11 bases. The CDR3 spans 18 residues. Germline V gene data show CDR1 as SGHTS and CDR2 as YDEGEE. With 4 bases clipped from V and 1 base from J, the junction kept 9 bases outside the gene matches. The CDR3 here is CASSIGQGAFGTNEKLFF. In nucleotides, the CDR3 is TGTGCCAGCAGCATTGGACAGGGGGCGTTTGGAACTAATGAAAAACTGTTTTTT.